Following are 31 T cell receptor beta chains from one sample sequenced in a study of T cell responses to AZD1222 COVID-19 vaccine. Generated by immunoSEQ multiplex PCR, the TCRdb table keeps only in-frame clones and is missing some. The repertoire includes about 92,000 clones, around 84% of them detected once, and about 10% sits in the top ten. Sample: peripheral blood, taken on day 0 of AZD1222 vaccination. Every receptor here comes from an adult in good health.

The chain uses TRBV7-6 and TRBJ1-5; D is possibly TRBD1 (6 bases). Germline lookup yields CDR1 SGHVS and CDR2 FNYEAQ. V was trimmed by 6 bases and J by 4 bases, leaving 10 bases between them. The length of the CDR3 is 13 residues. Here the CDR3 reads CASSRQENQPQHF. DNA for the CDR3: TGTGCCAGCAGTCGACAGGAGAATCAGCCCCAGCATTTT. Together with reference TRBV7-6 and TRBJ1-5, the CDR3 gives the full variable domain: GAGVSQSPRYKVTKRGQDVALRCDPISGHVSLYWYRQALGQGPEFLTYFNYEAQQDKSGLPNDRFSAERPEGSISTLTIQRTEQRDSAMYRCASSRQENQPQHFGDGTRLSIL.

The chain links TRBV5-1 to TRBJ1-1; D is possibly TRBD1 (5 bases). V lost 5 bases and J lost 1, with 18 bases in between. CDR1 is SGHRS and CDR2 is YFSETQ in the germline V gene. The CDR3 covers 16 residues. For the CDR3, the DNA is TGCGCCAGCAGACTTGGTGCCGGGACGGAGAACACTGAAGCTTTCTTT. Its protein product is CASRLGAGTENTEAFF. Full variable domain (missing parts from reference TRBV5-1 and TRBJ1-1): KAGVTQTPRYLIKTRGQQVTLSCSPISGHRSVSWYQQTPGQGLQFLFEYFSETQRNKGNFPGRFSGRQFSNSRSEMNVSTLELGDSALYLCASRLGAGTENTEAFFGQGTRLTVV.

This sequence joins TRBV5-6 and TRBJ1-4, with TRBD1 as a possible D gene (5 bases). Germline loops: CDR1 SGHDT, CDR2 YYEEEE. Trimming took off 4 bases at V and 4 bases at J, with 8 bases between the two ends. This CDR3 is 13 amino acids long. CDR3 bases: TGTGCCAGCAGCGAGACAGTTAATGAAAAACTGTTTTTT. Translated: CASSETVNEKLFF.

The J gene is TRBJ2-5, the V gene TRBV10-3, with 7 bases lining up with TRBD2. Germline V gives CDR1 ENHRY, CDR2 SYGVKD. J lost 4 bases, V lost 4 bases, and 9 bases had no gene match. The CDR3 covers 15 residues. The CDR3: CAISVGGVAGETQYF. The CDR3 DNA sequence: TGTGCCATCAGTGTGGGGGGTGTAGCGGGAGAGACCCAGTACTTC.

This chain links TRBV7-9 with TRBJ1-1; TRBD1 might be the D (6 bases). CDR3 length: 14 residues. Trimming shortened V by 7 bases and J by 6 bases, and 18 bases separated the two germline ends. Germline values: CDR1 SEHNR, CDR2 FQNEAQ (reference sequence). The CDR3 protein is CASTITTQGPEAFF. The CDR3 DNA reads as TGTGCCAGCACCATCACCACCCAGGGGCCTGAAGCTTTCTTT.

The CDR3 DNA is TGTGCCAGCCAAGCCAACAATCAGCCCCAGCATTTT. This gives the protein CASQANNQPQHF. The chain recombines TRBV19 with TRBJ1-5; the D is unclear. Per germline, CDR1 LNHDA and CDR2 SQIVND (reference sequence). V was pared by 9 bases and J by 3 bases, with 9 bases between. This CDR3 has 12 residues.

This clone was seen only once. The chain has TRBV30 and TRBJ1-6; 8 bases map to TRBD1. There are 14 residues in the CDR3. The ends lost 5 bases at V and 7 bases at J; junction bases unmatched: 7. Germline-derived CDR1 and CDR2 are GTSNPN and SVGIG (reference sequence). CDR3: CAWERTGRNSPLHF. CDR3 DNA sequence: TGTGCCTGGGAGAGGACAGGGAGGAATTCACCCCTCCACTTT. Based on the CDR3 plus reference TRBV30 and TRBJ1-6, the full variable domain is SQTIHQWPATLVQPVGSPLSLECTVEGTSNPNLYWYRQAAGRGLQLLFYSVGIGQISSEVPQNLSASRPQDRQFILSSKKLLLSDSGFYLCAWERTGRNSPLHFGNGTRLTVT.

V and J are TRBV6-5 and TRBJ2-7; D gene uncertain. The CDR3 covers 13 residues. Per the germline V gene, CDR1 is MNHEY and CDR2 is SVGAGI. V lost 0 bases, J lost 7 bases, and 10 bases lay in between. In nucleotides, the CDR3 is TGTGCCAGCAGTTACTCGCGGCAGGCTGAGCAGTACTTC. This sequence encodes CASSYSRQAEQYF.

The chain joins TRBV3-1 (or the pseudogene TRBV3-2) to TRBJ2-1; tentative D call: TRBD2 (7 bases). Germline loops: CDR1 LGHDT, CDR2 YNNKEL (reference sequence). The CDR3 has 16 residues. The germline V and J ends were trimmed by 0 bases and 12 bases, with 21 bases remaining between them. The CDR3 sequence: CASSQDGAGARIGQFF. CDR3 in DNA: TGTGCCAGCAGCCAAGACGGGGCGGGGGCTCGCATTGGGCAGTTCTTC.

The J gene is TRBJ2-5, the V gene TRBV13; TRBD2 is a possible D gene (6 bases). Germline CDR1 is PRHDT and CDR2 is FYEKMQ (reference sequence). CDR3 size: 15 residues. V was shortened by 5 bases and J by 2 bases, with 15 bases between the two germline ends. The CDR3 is CASSRKPSDQETQYF. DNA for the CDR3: TGTGCCAGCAGCCGTAAACCTAGCGATCAAGAGACCCAGTACTTC.

The CDR3 loop is CAWTGPGELFF. For the CDR3, the DNA is TGTGCCTGGACTGGGCCCGGGGAGCTGTTTTTT. The chain recombines TRBV30 with TRBJ2-2; no reliable D call. V lost 4 bases, J lost 6 bases, and 6 bases lay in between. The CDR3 contains 11 residues. CDR1 and CDR2 (germline): GTSNPN, SVGIG (reference sequence).

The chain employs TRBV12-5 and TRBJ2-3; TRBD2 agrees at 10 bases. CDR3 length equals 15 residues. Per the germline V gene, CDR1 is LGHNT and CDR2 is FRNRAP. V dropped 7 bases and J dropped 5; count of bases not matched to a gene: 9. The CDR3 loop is CASVPSGGVIDTQYF. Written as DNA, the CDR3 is TGTGCTAGTGTCCCCAGCGGGGGGGTTATAGATACGCAGTATTTT. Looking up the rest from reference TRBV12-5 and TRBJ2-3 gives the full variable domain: DARVTQTPRHKVTEMGQEVTMRCQPILGHNTVFWYRQTMMQGLELLAYFRNRAPLDDSGMPKDRFSAEMPDATLATLKIQPSEPRDSAVYFCASVPSGGVIDTQYFGPGTRLTVL.

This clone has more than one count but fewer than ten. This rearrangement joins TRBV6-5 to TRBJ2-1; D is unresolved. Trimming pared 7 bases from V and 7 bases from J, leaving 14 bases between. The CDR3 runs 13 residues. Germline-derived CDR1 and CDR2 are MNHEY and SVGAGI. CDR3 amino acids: CASTPSGGNEQFF. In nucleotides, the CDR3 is TGTGCCAGCACGCCGTCGGGTGGGAATGAGCAGTTCTTC.

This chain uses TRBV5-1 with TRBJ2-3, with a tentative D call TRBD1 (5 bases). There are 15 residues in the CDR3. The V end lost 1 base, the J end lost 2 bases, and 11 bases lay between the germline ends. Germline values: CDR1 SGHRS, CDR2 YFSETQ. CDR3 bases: TGCGCCAGCAGCTTGTGGGCAGGGTTCACAGATACGCAGTATTTT. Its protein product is CASSLWAGFTDTQYF.

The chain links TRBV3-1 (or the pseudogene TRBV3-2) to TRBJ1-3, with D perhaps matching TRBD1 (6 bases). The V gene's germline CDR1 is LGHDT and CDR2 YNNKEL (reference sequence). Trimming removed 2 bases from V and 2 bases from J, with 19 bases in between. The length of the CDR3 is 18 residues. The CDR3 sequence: CASSQSGARGAAGNTIYF. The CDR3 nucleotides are TGTGCCAGCAGCCAAAGTGGAGCTCGGGGGGCGGCTGGAAACACCATATATTTT.

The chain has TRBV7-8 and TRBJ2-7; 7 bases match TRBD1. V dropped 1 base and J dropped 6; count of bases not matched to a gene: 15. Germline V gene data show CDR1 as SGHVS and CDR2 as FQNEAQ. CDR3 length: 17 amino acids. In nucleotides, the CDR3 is TGTGCCAGCAGCTTAGGGTTCCGGCAGGGGGTAGAAGTCGAGCAGTACTTC. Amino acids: CASSLGFRQGVEVEQYF.

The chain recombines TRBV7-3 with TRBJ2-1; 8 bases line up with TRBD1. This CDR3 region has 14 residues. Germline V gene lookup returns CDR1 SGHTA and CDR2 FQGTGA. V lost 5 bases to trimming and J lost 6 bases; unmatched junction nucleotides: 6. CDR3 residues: CASSPTGQVNEQFF. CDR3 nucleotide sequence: TGTGCCAGCAGCCCCACGGGACAGGTCAATGAGCAGTTCTTC.

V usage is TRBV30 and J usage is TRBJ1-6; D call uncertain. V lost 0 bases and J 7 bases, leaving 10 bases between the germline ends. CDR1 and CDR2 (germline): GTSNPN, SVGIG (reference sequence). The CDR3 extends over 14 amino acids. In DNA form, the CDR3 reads TGTGCCTGGAGTGTAGAACAGAACAATTCACCCCTCCACTTT. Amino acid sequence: CAWSVEQNNSPLHF.

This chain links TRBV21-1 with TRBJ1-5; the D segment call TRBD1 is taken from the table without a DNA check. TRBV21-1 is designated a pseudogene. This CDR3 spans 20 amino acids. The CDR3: CASSNGRIDRDRECNQPQHF. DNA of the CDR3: TGTGCCAGCAGCAATGGACGAATAGACCGGGACAGGGAGTGTAATCAGCCCCAGCATTTT.

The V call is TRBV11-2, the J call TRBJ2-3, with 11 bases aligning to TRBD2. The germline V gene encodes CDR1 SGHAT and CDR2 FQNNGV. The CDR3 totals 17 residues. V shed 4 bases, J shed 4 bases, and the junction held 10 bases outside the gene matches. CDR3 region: CASSSTPTSGNADTQYF. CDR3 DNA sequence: TGTGCCAGCAGCTCCACTCCGACTAGCGGGAACGCAGATACGCAGTATTTT. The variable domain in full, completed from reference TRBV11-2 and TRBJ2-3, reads EAGVAQSPRYKIIEKRQSVAFWCNPISGHATLYWYQQILGQGPKLLIQFQNNGVVDDSQLPKDRFSAERLKGVDSTLKIQPAKLEDSAVYLCASSSTPTSGNADTQYFGPGTRLTVL.

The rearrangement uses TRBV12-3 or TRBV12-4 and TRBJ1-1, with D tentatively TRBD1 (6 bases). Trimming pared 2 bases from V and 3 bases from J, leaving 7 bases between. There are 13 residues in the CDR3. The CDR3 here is CASSLRGYTEAFF. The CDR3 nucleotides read TGTGCCAGCAGTTTAAGGGGGTACACTGAAGCTTTCTTT.

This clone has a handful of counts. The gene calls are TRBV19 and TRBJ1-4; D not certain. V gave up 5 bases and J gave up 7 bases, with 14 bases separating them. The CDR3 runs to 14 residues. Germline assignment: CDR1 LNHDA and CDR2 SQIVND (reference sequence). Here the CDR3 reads CASSPPPEGEKLFF. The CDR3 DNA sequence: TGTGCCAGTAGTCCCCCACCGGAGGGTGAAAAACTGTTTTTT.

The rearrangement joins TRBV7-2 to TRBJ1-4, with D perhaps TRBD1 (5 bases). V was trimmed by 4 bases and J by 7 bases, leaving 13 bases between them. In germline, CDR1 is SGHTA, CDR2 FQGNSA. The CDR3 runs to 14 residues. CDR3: CASSSPGRPEKLFF. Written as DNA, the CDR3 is TGTGCCAGCAGCTCCCCGGGACGACCTGAAAAACTGTTTTTT.

The CDR3 DNA reads TGTGCCAGTAGTATAGAAACAGGCAGGGAAGGGGAAGCTTTCTTT. Translating gives CASSIETGREGEAFF. The chain carries TRBV19 and TRBJ1-1, with D tentatively TRBD1 (5 bases). The CDR3 runs 15 residues. Trimming removed 0 bases at V and 8 bases at J, with 16 bases between. Germline V gene sequence: CDR1 LNHDA, CDR2 SQIVND (reference sequence).

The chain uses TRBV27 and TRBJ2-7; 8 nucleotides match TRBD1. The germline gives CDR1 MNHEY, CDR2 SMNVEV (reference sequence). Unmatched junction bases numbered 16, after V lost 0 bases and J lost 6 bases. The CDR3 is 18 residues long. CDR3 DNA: TGTGCCAGCAGTTTATCGCCCGGACGTCAGGGGGCTAAGGGCGAGCAGTACTTC. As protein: CASSLSPGRQGAKGEQYF.

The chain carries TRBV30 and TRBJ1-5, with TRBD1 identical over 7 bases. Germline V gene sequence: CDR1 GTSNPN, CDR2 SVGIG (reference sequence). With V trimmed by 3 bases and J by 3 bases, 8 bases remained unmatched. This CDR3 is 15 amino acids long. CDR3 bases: TGTGCCTGGAGCAGGGGACAGTTCGACAATCAGCCCCAGCATTTT. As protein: CAWSRGQFDNQPQHF.

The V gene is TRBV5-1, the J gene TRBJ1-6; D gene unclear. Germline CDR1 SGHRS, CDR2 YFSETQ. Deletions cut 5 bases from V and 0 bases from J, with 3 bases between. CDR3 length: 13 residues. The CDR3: CASRSSYNSPLHF. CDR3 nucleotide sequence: TGCGCCAGCAGGAGCTCCTATAATTCACCCCTCCACTTT.

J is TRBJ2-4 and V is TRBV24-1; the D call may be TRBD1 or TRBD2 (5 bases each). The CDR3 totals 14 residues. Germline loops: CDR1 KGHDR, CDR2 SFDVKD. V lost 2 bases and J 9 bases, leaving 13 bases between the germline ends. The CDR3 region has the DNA TGTGCCACCAGTGATTCGGGGCGTGGGGGCATTCAGTACTTC. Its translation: CATSDSGRGGIQYF.

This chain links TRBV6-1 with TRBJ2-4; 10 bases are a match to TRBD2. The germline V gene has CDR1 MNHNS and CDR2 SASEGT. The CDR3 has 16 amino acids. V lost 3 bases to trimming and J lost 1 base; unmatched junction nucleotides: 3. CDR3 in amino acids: CASSDVSGRAKNIQYF. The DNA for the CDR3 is TGTGCCAGCAGTGATGTTAGCGGGAGGGCCAAAAACATTCAGTACTTC.

The CDR3 spells CATSRVRGSGANVLTF. The CDR3 region has the DNA TGTGCCACCAGCAGAGTAAGGGGTTCTGGGGCCAACGTCCTGACTTTC. The chain employs TRBV15 and TRBJ2-6; tentative D call: TRBD1 (5 bases). CDR1 LNHNV and CDR2 YYDKDF come from the germline V gene (reference sequence). V dropped 1 base and J dropped 1 base, with 8 bases sitting between them. The CDR3 has 16 amino acids.

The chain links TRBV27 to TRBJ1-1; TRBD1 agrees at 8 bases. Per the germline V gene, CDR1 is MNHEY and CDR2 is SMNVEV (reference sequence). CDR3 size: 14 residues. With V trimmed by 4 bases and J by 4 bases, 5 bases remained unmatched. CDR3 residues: CASSSQGAITEAFF. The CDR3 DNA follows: TGTGCCAGCAGTTCCCAGGGGGCTATCACTGAAGCTTTCTTT.